The source of this T cell receptor beta chain is a study of blood T cell repertoires in COVID-19. Some clones are missing from TCRdb's copy, which holds only in-frame ones; the method was immunoSEQ multiplex PCR. The sample gives some 220,000 clones, 85% of which show up once; around 5.5% is in the top ten. After removal of 9 bases from V and 7 bases from J, the junction contained 7 bases not matched to a gene. The CDR3 sequence is 13 residues long. Germline CDR1 SGHNT, CDR2 YENEEA. This TCR came from a man aged 45 to 65 with COVID-19, enrolled during active disease. The V and J genes are TRBV11-3 and TRBJ2-1, with 9 bases fitting TRBD2. The specimen was peripheral blood. CDR3 region: CASASGGSNEQFF. The CDR3, as DNA: TGTGCCAGTGCCAGCGGGGGGAGTAATGAGCAGTTCTTC.